Following are 10 T cell receptor beta chains from one sample sequenced in a study of blood T cells in healthy people across ages. Primed by a sample-barcoded 5' primer and a J-beta primer mix, a second PCR proceeded for about 6 to 12 cycles. Via MiXCR, TCRdb re-called the 5' RACE reads, giving one row per CDR3 protein. In the table there are hundreds of thousands of distinct CDR3 sequences, less than 35% of which are singletons. What was sequenced was blood. Receptors were obtained from a woman older than 75 in good health.

This clonotype has ten or more counts. The chain recombines TRBV25-1 with TRBJ1-2; D may be TRBD1 (5 bases). Trimming removed 3 bases from V and 4 bases from J, with 18 bases in between. Germline loops: CDR1 MGHDK, CDR2 SYGVNS. The CDR3 consists of 16 residues. The CDR3 loop reads CASSESSGTPFYGYTF. DNA of the CDR3: TGTGCCAGCAGTGAGAGCTCCGGGACGCCCTTCTATGGCTACACCTTC.

This clonotype was detected ten times or more. The rearrangement uses TRBV7-9 and TRBJ2-3; 10 bases are shared with TRBD1. Germline V gene sequence: CDR1 SEHNR, CDR2 FQNEAQ (reference sequence). J gave up 5 bases and V 3 bases, and 11 bases lay outside the gene matches. The CDR3 contains 17 residues. The CDR3 sequence is CASSFWPGQGKGDTQYF. The CDR3 nucleotides are TGTGCCAGCAGCTTTTGGCCGGGACAGGGGAAGGGAGATACGCAGTATTTT.

This clonotype was seen just once. The chain's CDR3 is CASSSGTAASEETQYF. The DNA of the CDR3 is TGTGCCAGCAGCTCAGGGACAGCCGCCAGCGAGGAGACCCAGTACTTC. V gene TRBV6-6 combines with J gene TRBJ2-5; 7 bases align to TRBD1. The trim removed 6 bases at V and 5 bases at J, leaving 15 bases unmatched. CDR3 size: 16 residues. The germline CDR1 and CDR2 sequences are MNHNY and SVGAGI (reference sequence).

V and J are TRBV19 and TRBJ2-5; the D gene is possibly TRBD2 (5 bases). CDR1 is LNHDA, CDR2 SQIVND, per germline (reference sequence). The CDR3 is 13 amino acids. V was clipped by 1 base and J by 4 bases, with 7 bases between them. The CDR3, as DNA: TGTGCCAGTAGTATAGGGAGGTCAGAGACCCAGTACTTC. Translated: CASSIGRSETQYF.

This clonotype was counted many times. The rearrangement links TRBV6-2 or TRBV6-3 to TRBJ2-5, with 9 bases that match TRBD2. The trim removed 5 bases at V and 2 bases at J, leaving 12 bases unmatched. The CDR3 is made up of 17 amino acids. Germline assignment: CDR1 MNHEY and CDR2 SVGEGT. The CDR3 spells CASSQSAGTSRQETQYF. The DNA for the CDR3 is TGTGCCAGCAGTCAAAGCGCCGGGACTAGCCGGCAAGAGACCCAGTACTTC.

The genes are TRBV10-3 and TRBJ2-2; the D is unclear. V shed 6 bases and J shed 4 bases, with 12 bases lying between them. The length of the CDR3 is 14 residues. CDR1 ENHRY and CDR2 SYGVKD come from the germline V gene. The DNA for the CDR3 is TGTGCCATCAGGGATACTCCCAGCACCGGGGAGCTGTTTTTT. Amino acid sequence: CAIRDTPSTGELFF.

The rearrangement links TRBV2 to TRBJ1-6, with D perhaps TRBD1 (5 bases). Trimming cost V 3 bases and J 9 bases, with 15 bases left between them. Germline V CDR1 and CDR2: SNHLY, FYNNEI. The CDR3 extends over 15 amino acids. CDR3 nucleotide sequence: TGTGCCAGCAGTGATTATCGGGCAGGGATTTCACCCCTCCACTTT. Translating gives CASSDYRAGISPLHF.

This chain joins TRBV5-1 and TRBJ1-1, with TRBD1 as a possible D gene (5 bases). V was clipped by 4 bases and J by 2 bases, with 21 bases between them. This CDR3 is 17 amino acids long. Per germline, CDR1 SGHRS and CDR2 YFSETQ. CDR3 sequence (DNA): TGCGCCAGCAGCCAGGACCCGCCAGGGAAACTTAACACTGAAGCTTTCTTT. Encoded protein: CASSQDPPGKLNTEAFF.

In this sample, this clonotype turned up many times. The rearrangement uses TRBV20-1 and TRBJ1-2; D not certain. Germline V CDR1 and CDR2: DFQATT, SNEGSKA (reference sequence). The CDR3 runs to 14 residues. Trimming cost V 0 bases and J 8 bases, with 16 bases left between them. The CDR3 DNA sequence: TGCAGTGCTAGAGAGAATCTAGTCGGGCACGGCTACACCTTC. Protein sequence: CSARENLVGHGYTF.

In this sample, this clonotype turned up a few times. This could be a read error, since a much larger clone is one nucleotide away. The chain has TRBV7-2 and TRBJ2-1; 8 nucleotides match TRBD1. CDR1 SGHTA and CDR2 FQGNSA come from the germline V gene. The CDR3 has 17 residues. The CDR3, as DNA: TGTGTCAGCAGCTTAGGATGGATAACAGGGGGGAAAAATCGGATGTTCTTC. Protein: CVSSLGWITGGKNRMFF.